Below, 28 T cell receptor beta chains from the same sample are listed, as sequenced in a study of blood T cells in healthy people across ages. The authors ran a second PCR of about 6 to 11 cycles using a sample-barcoded 5' primer and a J-beta primer mix. TCRdb called the 5' RACE reads again in MiXCR, with one record for every CDR3 protein. The sample yields around 1.1 million distinct CDR3 sequences, roughly two fifths seen once. The sample consisted of blood. The receptors derive from a man aged 18 to 35 in good health.

The V call is TRBV7-3, the J call TRBJ2-3; D is perhaps TRBD1 or TRBD2 (6 bases each). The germline CDR1 and CDR2 sequences are SGHTA and FQGTGA. CDR3 length: 15 amino acids. The V gene lost 2 bases and the J gene lost 4 bases, with 13 bases spanning the gap. CDR3 residues: CASSLAGGIADTQYF. The CDR3 DNA is TGTGCCAGCAGCTTAGCCGGGGGCATTGCAGATACGCAGTATTTT.

The V and J genes are TRBV3-1 and TRBJ2-1; D not certain. Germline V gene data show CDR1 as LGHDT and CDR2 as YNNKEL (reference sequence). Trimming stripped 1 base from V and 9 bases from J, with 16 bases between. The CDR3 totals 15 residues. For the CDR3, the DNA is TGTGCCAGCAGCCAAGTTCGGACGGCCGGCGGTGAGCAGTTCTTC. Translating gives CASSQVRTAGGEQFF.

This clonotype showed up many times. The genes are TRBV29-1 and TRBJ2-3; D call uncertain. V was clipped by 3 bases and J by 1 base, with 5 bases between them. The CDR3 sequence is 12 residues long. Germline CDR1 and CDR2: SQVTM and ANQGSEA. The CDR3 nucleotides read TGCAGCGTTGATGAGGGCACAGATACGCAGTATTTT. This encodes CSVDEGTDTQYF.

The genes are TRBV6-5 and TRBJ1-2, with 7 bases matching TRBD1. The CDR3 contains 15 residues. Germline assignment: CDR1 MNHEY and CDR2 SVGAGI. The ends lost 4 bases at V and 5 bases at J; junction bases unmatched: 10. Here the CDR3 reads CASSSGGRVGYGYTF. CDR3 DNA: TGTGCCAGCAGTTCAGGGGGGAGGGTTGGATATGGCTACACCTTC.

As for this clonotype: It is likely a read error, because the conserved phenylalanine at the end of the CDR3 is missing. The gene calls are TRBV12-3 or TRBV12-4 and TRBJ2-3; unclear D gene. The CDR3 has 15 residues. The V end lost 2 bases, the J end lost 0 bases, and 9 bases lay between the germline ends. The CDR3 loop reads CASSLLQSSTDTQYS. DNA for the CDR3: TGTGCCAGCAGTTTACTACAGAGTAGCACAGATACGCAGTATTCT.

The chain couples TRBV6-2 or TRBV6-3 to TRBJ2-7; D perhaps matches TRBD2 (5 bases). The V gene's germline CDR1 is MNHEY and CDR2 SVGEGT. V lost 6 bases, J lost 0 bases, and 12 bases lay in between. This CDR3 has 14 residues. CDR3 region: CASRLDIPSYEQYF. DNA of the CDR3: TGTGCCAGCAGACTAGATATTCCCTCCTACGAGCAGTACTTC.

As to this clonotype: A read error may produce the germline difference seen at one junction end. The chain recombines TRBV5-1 with TRBJ2-2; no definite D call. The CDR3 has 16 amino acids. The germline gives CDR1 SGHRS, CDR2 YFSETQ. The CDR3, as DNA: TGCGGCAGCAGCTTGGTACTGGACGCACCCACCGGGGAGCTGTTTTTT. Translating gives CGSSLVLDAPTGELFF. The entire variable domain, with the rest obtained from reference TRBV5-1 and TRBJ2-2, is as follows: KAGVTQTPRYLIKTRGQQVTLSCSPISGHRSVSWYQQTPGQGLQFLFEYFSETQRNKGNFPGRFSGRQFSNSRSEMNVSTLELGDSALYLCGSSLVLDAPTGELFFGEGSRLTVL.

CDR3 sequence reads: CASSQDRVFDGYTF. As DNA, the CDR3 is TGTGCCAGCAGCCAAGACAGGGTTTTTGATGGCTACACCTTC. The rearrangement links TRBV4-2 to TRBJ1-2, with D possibly TRBD1 on 5 matching bases. V lost 0 bases and J lost 6, with 11 bases in between. The CDR3 length is 14 residues. Germline loops: CDR1 LGHNA, CDR2 YNFKEQ.

This sequence joins TRBV4-2 and TRBJ1-1; 8 nucleotides match TRBD1. Germline assignment: CDR1 LGHNA and CDR2 YNFKEQ. Trimming cost V 4 bases and J 3 bases; bases outside gene matches: 10. The CDR3 spans 16 residues. The CDR3 nucleotides read TGTGCCAGCAGCCGAATAGACAGGGGAGGGGACACTGAAGCTTTCTTT. Protein sequence: CASSRIDRGGDTEAFF.

Turning to this clonotype: Just one base apart from a much larger clone, this may be a read error. CDR3 bases: TGTGCCAGCGGTAGGACTAGCGGGGGGGGCGGATCTCGGGATACGCAGTATTTT. Translation: CASGRTSGGGGSRDTQYF. The chain links TRBV2 to TRBJ2-3; TRBD2 agrees at 15 bases. Trimming removed 8 bases from V and 6 bases from J; junction bases left unmatched: 15. The CDR3 extends over 18 amino acids. Germline loops: CDR1 SNHLY, CDR2 FYNNEI.

This chain uses TRBV29-1 with TRBJ2-5; TRBD1 is a possible D gene (6 bases). CDR1 is SQVTM and CDR2 is ANQGSEA in the germline V gene. The CDR3 sequence is 11 residues long. Trimming cost V 1 base and J 11 bases, with 11 bases left between them. The CDR3 DNA reads as TGCAGCGTTGAAGCAGGGGATGAGCAGTACTTC. It is translated as CSVEAGDEQYF.

The chain has TRBV5-5 and TRBJ2-2; weak D call: TRBD1 (7 bases). The germline V gene has CDR1 SGHKS and CDR2 YYEKEE (reference sequence). The CDR3 spans 14 residues. Trimming removed 10 bases at V and 5 bases at J, with 18 bases between. Here the CDR3 reads CAGNMQGGTGELFF. CDR3 bases: TGTGCCGGCAACATGCAGGGGGGAACCGGGGAGCTGTTTTTT.

The chain combines TRBV6-6 with TRBJ2-4; no clear D. The closer fit of TRBJ2-7 to the DNA end suggests the J call may be wrong. The length of the CDR3 is 14 residues. CDR1 MNHNY and CDR2 SVGAGI come from the germline V gene (reference sequence). The CDR3: CASSPPRVPYEQYF. CDR3 nucleotides: TGTGCCAGCAGTCCCCCCCGAGTCCCCTACGAGCAGTACTTC.

In this sample, this clonotype turned up once. The rearrangement joins TRBV6-1 to TRBJ1-1; no firm D call. The CDR3 spans 13 residues. V was clipped by 8 bases and J by 8 bases, with 18 bases between them. The germline CDR1 and CDR2 sequences are MNHNS and SASEGT. The CDR3 here is CASDIRLGVEAFF. In DNA form, the CDR3 reads TGTGCCAGCGACATACGCCTGGGCGTGGAAGCTTTCTTT.

Regarding this clonotype: A much larger clone lies one base from this, so it may be a read error. The chain combines TRBV27 with TRBJ1-2; 9 positions agree with TRBD1. The CDR3 sequence is 14 residues long. Germline V gene sequence: CDR1 MNHEY, CDR2 SMNVEV (reference sequence). CDR3 bases: TGTGCCAGCGCCCGGGACAGGGAACTCTATGACTACACCTTC. Its protein is CASARDRELYDYTF.

Only a few counts were recorded for this clonotype. The genes are TRBV20-1 and TRBJ2-1; 8 bases agree with TRBD1. The germline V gene has CDR1 DFQATT and CDR2 SNEGSKA (reference sequence). With 5 bases clipped from V and 7 bases from J, the junction kept 7 bases outside the gene matches. This CDR3 is built from 13 residues. CDR3 nucleotides: TGCAGTGCTGCCTTCGACAGGGGAAATGAGCAGTTCTTC. Residues: CSAAFDRGNEQFF.

This sequence joins TRBV7-2 and TRBJ1-5; 8 bases line up with TRBD1. V trimming: 1 base; J trimming: 6 bases; junction bases outside the gene matches: 5. Germline CDR1 is SGHTA and CDR2 is FQGNSA. The CDR3 spans 15 residues. Here the CDR3 DNA reads TGTGCCAGCAGCTTAGGGACAGGGAATAGTCAGCCCCAGCATTTT. It yields the protein CASSLGTGNSQPQHF.

The gene calls are TRBV6-2 or TRBV6-3 and TRBJ2-1, with D perhaps TRBD1 (5 bases). The V gene's germline CDR1 is MNHEY and CDR2 SVGEGT. V was clipped by 2 bases and J by 6 bases, with 14 bases between them. The CDR3 is made up of 15 amino acids. The CDR3 DNA sequence: TGTGCCAGCAGTTACACCCAGGGTTTTGCCAATGAGCAGTTCTTC. As protein: CASSYTQGFANEQFF.

This clonotype was found a few times. The V and J genes are TRBV2 and TRBJ2-1, with no clear D. There are 13 residues in the CDR3. The V gene lost 4 bases and the J gene lost 6 bases, with 10 bases spanning the gap. Germline V lookup: CDR1 SNHLY, CDR2 FYNNEI. CDR3 bases: TGTGCCAGCAGTGTGAGGTTTCGCAATGAGCAGTTCTTC. Amino acids: CASSVRFRNEQFF.

To note about this clonotype: A much larger clone lies a single base off, so this may be a read error. The chain employs TRBV20-1 and TRBJ2-3; tentatively, D is TRBD1 (5 bases). In germline, CDR1 is DFQATT, CDR2 SNEGSKA (reference sequence). The CDR3 totals 15 residues. V was trimmed by 5 bases and J by 2 bases, leaving 17 bases between them. CDR3 loop: CSAGAGQTITDTQYF. The CDR3 nucleotides are TGCAGTGCTGGGGCCGGACAAACGATCACAGATACGCAGTATTTT.

V is TRBV7-2 and J is TRBJ1-6, with D maybe TRBD1 (6 bases). Germline CDR1 is SGHTA and CDR2 is FQGNSA. This CDR3 is 14 amino acids long. With 5 bases removed from V and 9 bases from J, the gap between germline ends came to 14 bases. Here the CDR3 reads CASSETGFSSPLHF. The CDR3 DNA is TGTGCCAGCAGCGAGACAGGTTTTTCTTCACCCCTCCACTTT.

This clonotype was seen many times. The chain uses TRBV4-1 and TRBJ1-2; D unresolved. This CDR3 is built from 14 residues. Trimming took off 0 bases at V and 6 bases at J, with 11 bases between the two ends. The germline V gene encodes CDR1 MGHRA and CDR2 YSYEKL. CDR3 loop: CASSQENAGDGYTF. Written as DNA, the CDR3 is TGCGCCAGCAGCCAAGAGAACGCCGGGGATGGCTACACCTTC.

The gene calls are TRBV28 and TRBJ2-1, with 8 bases lining up with TRBD2. V shed 7 bases, J shed 0 bases, and the junction held 8 bases outside the gene matches. CDR1 is MDHEN, CDR2 SYDVKM, per germline. CDR3 length equals 16 residues. The CDR3 nucleotides are TGTGCCAGCACCCTTGAGCGGGGGTTCTCCTACAATGAGCAGTTCTTC. Its protein is CASTLERGFSYNEQFF.

This chain joins TRBV27 and TRBJ1-5; 7 bases match TRBD1. From germline, CDR1 is MNHEY and CDR2 SMNVEV (reference sequence). The CDR3 consists of 13 residues. V lost 8 bases, J lost 4 bases, and 5 bases stayed unmatched. The CDR3 region is CASRGDRNQPQHF. CDR3 in DNA: TGTGCCAGCCGCGGGGACAGAAATCAGCCCCAGCATTTT.

The V and J genes are TRBV12-3 or TRBV12-4 and TRBJ1-2, with D perhaps matching TRBD1 (5 bases). The CDR3 consists of 14 residues. V was shortened by 4 bases and J by 4 bases, with 13 bases between the two germline ends. The CDR3: CASSSFYGGYGYTF. CDR3 bases: TGTGCCAGCAGTTCCTTCTACGGGGGCTATGGCTACACCTTC.

The gene calls are TRBV4-2 and TRBJ2-5; D remains unclear. V lost 0 bases and J 5 bases, leaving 16 bases between the germline ends. Germline V gives CDR1 LGHNA, CDR2 YNFKEQ. CDR3 length: 16 residues. The CDR3 protein is CASSQDMSEYPETQYF. CDR3 coding DNA: TGTGCCAGCAGCCAAGATATGTCGGAATACCCCGAGACCCAGTACTTC.

This clonotype was recorded once. The chain joins TRBV7-2 to TRBJ2-7; 8 bases are a match to TRBD2. The length of the CDR3 is 15 residues. Germline V gene lookup returns CDR1 SGHTA and CDR2 FQGNSA. After removal of 2 bases from V and 7 bases from J, the junction contained 10 bases not matched to a gene. The CDR3 sequence is CASSLSGGGYNEQYF. In nucleotides, the CDR3 is TGTGCCAGCAGCTTATCCGGGGGGGGTTACAATGAGCAGTACTTC.

This chain joins TRBV7-3 and TRBJ1-1; D is perhaps TRBD1 (5 bases). The CDR3 totals 15 residues. The V end lost 2 bases, the J end lost 5 bases, and 15 bases lay between the germline ends. Germline loops: CDR1 SGHTA, CDR2 FQGTGA. The CDR3 sequence is CASSLSGGRWTEAFF. In DNA form, the CDR3 reads TGTGCCAGCAGCTTATCCGGGGGTAGGTGGACTGAAGCTTTCTTT.